A selection of T cell receptor beta chains follows, all from one sample in a study of T cells in Graves' hyperthyroidism and ophthalmopathy. TCRdb re-analysed the multiplex PCR reads in MiXCR, keeping a single row per CDR3 protein. The profile covers some 350,000 distinct CDR3 sequences, with 19% appearing a single time and around 3.6% taken by the ten largest. The sequencing sample was made of blood. These receptor sequences come from a woman between 18 and 30 years old with Graves' hyperthyroidism. Both conserved end residues are part of each CDR3. The order of the fields is clone size, J gene, V gene, D gene, CDR3 protein, CDR3 DNA. D genes are given only for firm matches. Some rows have no size entry. The others give once, few or many, or a class for an expanded clone.

- TRBJ1-5 TRBV6-4 TRBD1 CASSRFGTPGQGNNQPQHF TGTGCCAGCAGTCGATTCGGGACCCCGGGACAGGGTAACAATCAGCCCCAGCATTTT
many TRBJ2-7 TRBV27 - CASSLAANDARRSYEQYF TGTGCCAGCAGTTTAGCAGCAAACGATGCTCGTCGCTCCTACGAGCAGTACTTC
- TRBJ2-3 TRBV6-5 - CASSYATGTSTDTQYF TGTGCCAGCAGTTACGCGACCGGGACTAGCACAGATACGCAGTATTTT
many TRBJ1-1 TRBV15 - CATSRGHPNTEAFF TGTGCCACCAGCAGAGGACACCCGAACACTGAAGCTTTCTTT
many TRBJ1-1 TRBV9 - CASSVEGQGGRTEAFF TGTGCCAGCAGCGTAGAGGGCCAGGGAGGGAGGACTGAAGCTTTCTTT
few TRBJ1-4 TRBV18 - CASSIGATNEKLFF TGTGCCAGCTCAATCGGGGCAACTAATGAAAAACTGTTTTTT
many TRBJ2-5 TRBV28 - CASTLSGQETQYF TGTGCCAGCACCCTCTCTGGGCAAGAGACCCAGTACTTC
many TRBJ2-7 TRBV5-1 - CASSPTTGFEQYF TGCGCCAGCAGCCCCACTACGGGTTTTGAGCAGTACTTC
many TRBJ1-3 TRBV20-1 TRBD1 CSAPHRGPGNTIYF TGCAGTGCTCCCCATAGGGGGCCTGGAAACACCATATATTTT
- TRBJ2-7 TRBV9 TRBD2 CASSVGGRASEQYF TGTGCCAGCAGCGTAGGCGGGAGGGCCTCCGAGCAGTACTTC
- TRBJ1-1 TRBV29-1 - CSSKWPGTEAFF TGCAGCTCGAAGTGGCCGGGCACTGAAGCTTTCTTT
many TRBJ2-5 TRBV20-1 - CSADRTPGTQYF TGCAGTGCCGACCGCACTCCGGGGACCCAGTACTTC
many TRBJ1-6 TRBV12-3/TRBV12-4 - CASSFSLGNSPLHF TGTGCCAGCAGTTTTAGTCTCGGAAATTCACCCCTCCACTTT
many TRBJ2-7 TRBV20-1 TRBD1 CSVQDREVGEQYF TGCAGTGTTCAGGACAGGGAGGTGGGCGAGCAGTACTTC
many TRBJ1-5 TRBV28 - CASTQNNQPQHF TGTGCCAGCACACAGAACAATCAGCCCCAGCATTTT
- TRBJ1-1 TRBV11-2 - CASSLDPSELGVFF TGTGCCAGCAGCTTAGACCCGAGCGAACTGGGGGTTTTCTTT
many TRBJ1-5 TRBV10-3 - CATQGNNQPQHF TGTGCCACCCAGGGTAACAATCAGCCCCAGCATTTT
once TRBJ1-2 TRBV5-1 TRBD1 CASSNLGQLYGYTF TGCGCCAGCAGCAATTTGGGACAGCTCTATGGCTACACCTTC
- TRBJ2-5 TRBV7-9 TRBD1 CASSSRTGTETQYF TGTGCCAGCAGCTCCAGGACAGGGACAGAGACCCAGTACTTC
- TRBJ2-2 TRBV27 - CASSLHQGSGTGELFF TGTGCCAGCAGCCTGCACCAGGGCTCCGGCACCGGGGAGCTGTTTTTT
many TRBJ1-2 TRBV12-3/TRBV12-4 TRBD1 CATTGGALGGYTF TGTGCCACCACAGGGGGCGCATTGGGGGGCTACACCTTC
many TRBJ2-5 TRBV12-3/TRBV12-4 - CASSPREETQYF TGTGCCAGCAGTCCCAGGGAAGAGACCCAGTACTTC
many TRBJ1-5 TRBV20-1 - CSAFPGVQPQHF TGCAGTGCTTTTCCAGGGGTTCAGCCCCAGCATTTT
- TRBJ2-7 TRBV7-9 - CASKKGDSYEQYF TGTGCCAGCAAGAAGGGGGACTCCTACGAGCAGTACTTC
many TRBJ1-5 TRBV12-3/TRBV12-4 - CASSPDNQPQHF TGTGCCAGCAGTCCTGACAATCAGCCCCAGCATTTT
- TRBJ1-3 TRBV12-3/TRBV12-4 - CASSYGGIEANTIYF TGTGCCAGCAGTTACGGGGGAATTGAAGCGAACACCATATATTTT
few TRBJ2-7 TRBV12-5 TRBD1 CASGWDRGPSYEQYF TGTGCTAGTGGTTGGGACAGGGGCCCTTCCTACGAGCAGTACTTC
few TRBJ2-2 TRBV9 - CASSVGGAGELFF TGTGCCAGCAGCGTAGGCGGGGCCGGGGAGCTGTTTTTT
- TRBJ1-1 TRBV6-1 - CASSESRGLGAFF TGTGCCAGCAGTGAAAGTCGGGGGTTAGGAGCTTTCTTT
- TRBJ2-7 TRBV6-5 - CASSYAFTYEQYF TGTGCCAGCAGTTATGCCTTTACCTACGAGCAGTACTTC
many TRBJ2-7 TRBV7-6 - CASSRDTSYEQYF TGTGCCAGCTCTCGGGACACCTCCTACGAGCAGTACTTC
once TRBJ2-7 TRBV27 - CASSGYGEDEQYF TGTGCCAGTAGTGGGTACGGCGAGGACGAGCAGTACTTC
many TRBJ2-2 TRBV6-5 - CASSYSAGGGTGELFF TGTGCCAGCAGTTACTCAGCCGGGGGTGGCACCGGGGAGCTGTTTTTT
- TRBJ2-7 TRBV6-1 TRBD1 CASSETISGTGRVYEQYF TGTGCCAGCAGTGAAACCATCTCCGGGACAGGTCGAGTCTACGAGCAGTACTTC
many TRBJ1-5 TRBV2 - CASSEIGQNNQPQHF TGTGCCAGCAGTGAAATCGGACAGAACAATCAGCCCCAGCATTTT
many TRBJ1-2 TRBV20-1 - CSAWGPYGYTF TGCAGTGCTTGGGGGCCCTATGGCTACACCTTC
many TRBJ1-2 TRBV6-2/TRBV6-3 - CASSHRTELGYGYTF TGTGCCAGCAGTCACCGGACCGAGCTCGGCTATGGCTACACCTTC
many TRBJ1-3 TRBV6-5 - CAKNSSGNTIYF TGTGCCAAAAACAGCTCTGGAAACACCATATATTTT
few TRBJ2-2 TRBV5-1 - CASSLRSTRNTGELFF TGCGCCAGCAGCTTGAGGTCGACTAGAAACACCGGGGAGCTGTTTTTT
many TRBJ1-1 TRBV12-3/TRBV12-4 TRBD1 CASSGTGGPNTEAFF TGTGCCAGCAGCGGGACAGGGGGTCCGAACACTGAAGCTTTCTTT
many TRBJ2-5 TRBV6-1 - CASRKGHLQETQYF TGTGCCAGCAGAAAGGGACACCTCCAAGAGACCCAGTACTTC
- TRBJ1-5 TRBV4-1 - CASRQSTGLRNQPQHF TGCGCCAGCAGGCAGTCGACCGGGCTTCGCAATCAGCCCCAGCATTTT
many TRBJ1-6 TRBV12-3/TRBV12-4 - CASSEKGSGNSPLHF TGTGCCAGCAGCGAAAAGGGGTCGGGGAATTCACCCCTCCACTTT
many TRBJ1-2 TRBV28 TRBD1 CASSSTGTGKGYTF TGTGCCAGCAGTTCGACCGGGACAGGGAAAGGCTACACCTTC
many TRBJ2-2 TRBV27 TRBD2 CASSPLAGGQNTGELFF TGTGCCAGCAGCCCACTAGCGGGGGGGCAGAACACCGGGGAGCTGTTTTTT
many TRBJ1-1 TRBV10-3 TRBD1 CAIRPDRGITEAFF TGTGCCATCAGACCCGACAGGGGGATCACTGAAGCTTTCTTT
- TRBJ2-4 TRBV18 TRBD2 CASSPQSGGSKNIQYF TGTGCCAGCTCACCACAAAGCGGGGGGTCCAAAAACATTCAGTACTTC
many TRBJ1-2 TRBV28 - CASSLSWNYGYTF TGTGCCAGCAGTTTATCTTGGAACTATGGCTACACCTTC
- TRBJ1-1 TRBV6-1 - CATSVGGGTEAFF TGTGCCACCAGTGTAGGGGGTGGGACTGAAGCTTTCTTT
few TRBJ2-7 TRBV2 TRBD1 CASSVDRVIHF TGTGCCAGCAGTGTGGACAGGGTAATACACTTC